One sample yielded the 30 T cell receptor beta chains listed below, sequenced in a study of identical twins. TCRdb fed the 5' RACE reads into MiXCR, producing one record per CDR3 protein. The table includes approximately 500,000 distinct CDR3 sequences, over 12% detected once. The sample was also linked to a second study, of yellow fever vaccine responses in identical twins.

Sequences were obtained from CD4+ T cells sorted from blood. These receptors were obtained from a woman aged 18-30 years in good health.

This clonotype turned up a few times. This chain connects TRBV20-1 to TRBJ2-2, with D tentatively TRBD2 (7 bases). CDR1 and CDR2 from the germline V gene are DFQATT and SNEGSKA (reference sequence). The CDR3 has 15 amino acids. The V gene lost 3 bases and the J gene lost 2 bases, with 13 bases spanning the gap. Here the CDR3 reads CSASNGGLNTGELFF. The CDR3 DNA reads as TGCAGTGCTAGTAACGGGGGGCTAAACACCGGGGAGCTGTTTTTT.

This clonotype occurred a few times. J is TRBJ2-3 and V is TRBV29-1; the D gene is possibly TRBD2 (5 bases). From germline, CDR1 is SQVTM and CDR2 ANQGSEA. The V gene lost 7 bases and the J gene lost 6 bases, with 11 bases spanning the gap. The CDR3 has 11 residues. CDR3 loop: CSGERGDTQYF. The CDR3 DNA sequence: TGCAGCGGCGAGCGAGGGGATACGCAGTATTTT.

This rearrangement joins TRBV14 to TRBJ2-6, with D maybe TRBD1 (6 bases). Germline CDR1 and CDR2: SGHDN and FVKESK. V lost 1 base to trimming and J lost 0 bases, with 22 bases between them. This CDR3 has 21 amino acids. This CDR3 is CASSQGFPGANSFSGANVLTF. DNA for the CDR3: TGTGCCAGCAGCCAAGGTTTCCCAGGGGCTAACTCTTTCTCTGGGGCCAACGTCCTGACTTTC.

This clonotype was detected a few times. The chain has TRBV5-1 and TRBJ1-1, with D perhaps matching TRBD1 (6 bases). The CDR3 sequence is 16 residues long. The V end lost 0 bases, the J end lost 1 base, and 13 bases lay between the germline ends. Germline V gene sequence: CDR1 SGHRS, CDR2 YFSETQ. The CDR3 loop is CASSLADSTGNTEAFF. In nucleotides, the CDR3 is TGCGCCAGCAGCTTGGCCGACTCGACAGGGAACACTGAAGCTTTCTTT.

This clonotype was seen a few times. The rearrangement links TRBV11-2 to TRBJ2-3, with unresolved D. The length of the CDR3 is 18 residues. V lost 2 bases to trimming and J lost 2 bases, with 20 bases between them. CDR1 and CDR2 (germline): SGHAT, FQNNGV. For the CDR3, the DNA is TGTGCCAGCAGCTTACGGTGGAGCATAACCTATTCCACAGATACGCAGTATTTT. Residues: CASSLRWSITYSTDTQYF. The whole variable domain, remainder taken from reference TRBV11-2 and TRBJ2-3, is EAGVAQSPRYKIIEKRQSVAFWCNPISGHATLYWYQQILGQGPKLLIQFQNNGVVDDSQLPKDRFSAERLKGVDSTLKIQPAKLEDSAVYLCASSLRWSITYSTDTQYFGPGTRLTVL.

The chain's CDR3 is CSVQNHEAFF. The CDR3 DNA sequence: TGCAGCGTGCAGAACCATGAAGCTTTCTTT. The chain combines TRBV29-1 with TRBJ1-1; D gene ambiguous. The germline V and J ends were trimmed by 6 bases and 7 bases, with 9 bases remaining between them. Germline values: CDR1 SQVTM, CDR2 ANQGSEA. The length of the CDR3 is 10 residues.

This clonotype turned up a few times. CDR3 residues: CASSQAPGQGSYEQFF. The CDR3, as DNA: TGTGCCAGCAGCCAAGCTCCGGGACAGGGCTCCTATGAGCAGTTCTTC. The chain is built from TRBV3-1 and TRBJ2-1, with TRBD1 identical over 9 bases. V dropped 1 base and J dropped 8; count of bases not matched to a gene: 9. CDR3 length: 16 amino acids. Germline V gene lookup returns CDR1 LGHDT and CDR2 YNNKEL (reference sequence).

In its sample, this clonotype was seen a few times. The J gene is TRBJ2-3, the V gene TRBV10-3; possible D gene TRBD1, 5 bases. CDR1 is ENHRY, CDR2 SYGVKD, per germline. This CDR3 is built from 13 residues. V dropped 5 bases and J dropped 6 bases, with 12 bases sitting between them. Here the CDR3 reads CAISIQGVDTQYF. The CDR3 DNA reads TGTGCCATCAGTATACAAGGGGTTGATACGCAGTATTTT.

This clonotype was seen only a few times. The chain recombines TRBV20-1 with TRBJ1-5; a weak D match, TRBD1 (6 bases). The V end was cut by 8 bases, the J end by 0 bases, with 14 bases between. The CDR3 loop spans 14 amino acids. Germline loops: CDR1 DFQATT, CDR2 SNEGSKA (reference sequence). The CDR3 region has the DNA TGCAGTCACAGGAGGGGGGATAGCAATCAGCCCCAGCATTTT. This codes for CSHRRGDSNQPQHF.

The chain combines TRBV6-1 with TRBJ2-1, with 7 positions matching TRBD1. The CDR3 extends over 15 amino acids. With 6 bases clipped from V and 6 bases from J, the junction kept 11 bases outside the gene matches. Germline CDR1 reads MNHNS; CDR2 reads SASEGT. CDR3 bases: TGTGCCAGCAGCGCTCGTGGACAGGTTGGCAATGAGCAGTTCTTC. Protein sequence: CASSARGQVGNEQFF.

This chain joins TRBV3-1 and TRBJ2-3; TRBD2 agrees at 11 bases. CDR3 length: 21 amino acids. Germline loops: CDR1 LGHDT, CDR2 YNNKEL (reference sequence). Trimming took 1 base from V and 0 from J; bases not matched to a gene: 15. CDR3 sequence reads: CASSQGPRRLAGGLSTDTQYF. The CDR3 coding sequence is TGTGCCAGCAGCCAAGGCCCGCGTAGGCTAGCGGGAGGCTTGAGCACAGATACGCAGTATTTT.

The chain uses TRBV2 and TRBJ1-2; D is uncertain. The CDR3 loop spans 12 amino acids. Germline assignment: CDR1 SNHLY and CDR2 FYNNEI. With 3 bases removed from V and 4 bases from J, the gap between germline ends came to 6 bases. CDR3: CASSEYSYGYTF. In DNA, the CDR3 is TGTGCCAGCAGTGAGTACAGCTATGGCTACACCTTC.

The V call is TRBV7-7, the J call TRBJ2-1, with 10 bases identical to TRBD2. Germline CDR1 SSHAT, CDR2 FNYEAQ (reference sequence). This CDR3 is built from 16 residues. The junction had 8 bases not matched to a gene; V was cut back by 5 bases and J by 4 bases. The CDR3 is CASSPRTSGVYNEQFF. For the CDR3, the DNA is TGTGCCAGCAGCCCTCGGACTAGCGGTGTTTACAATGAGCAGTTCTTC.

There are many counts of this clonotype. This sequence joins TRBV12-3 or TRBV12-4 and TRBJ2-7; no reliable D call. Trimming stripped 1 base from V and 2 bases from J, with 3 bases between. This CDR3 region has 12 residues. DNA of the CDR3: TGTGCCAGCAGTTTAGTGACCTACGAGCAGTACTTC. The encoded protein is CASSLVTYEQYF.

The chain employs TRBV12-3 or TRBV12-4 and TRBJ2-2, with 10 bases aligning to TRBD1. Unmatched junction bases numbered 16, after V lost 6 bases and J lost 6 bases. This CDR3 is built from 18 residues. The CDR3 nucleotides are TGTGCCAGCAGCCCCCGAGGACAGGGGGTCGGGTTTGCCGGGGAGCTGTTTTTT. This encodes CASSPRGQGVGFAGELFF.

This clonotype has just a few counts. CDR3 in amino acids: CSVLGWDTGRTNEKLFF. As DNA, the CDR3 is TGCAGCGTTCTCGGGTGGGACACTGGGAGAACTAATGAAAAACTGTTTTTT. The chain uses TRBV29-1 and TRBJ1-4, with D possibly being TRBD1 (6 bases). With 5 bases removed from V and 1 base from J, the gap between germline ends came to 20 bases. The CDR3 sequence is 17 residues long. CDR1 and CDR2 (germline): SQVTM, ANQGSEA.

This clonotype was picked up many times. The chain carries TRBV5-1 and TRBJ1-5, with TRBD1 matching over 8 bases. J was trimmed by 5 bases and V by 2 bases; bases with no gene match: 3. This CDR3 region has 14 residues. Germline V gene sequence: CDR1 SGHRS, CDR2 YFSETQ. The CDR3 sequence: CASSFSGGDQPQHF. In DNA form, the CDR3 reads TGCGCCAGCAGCTTTTCAGGGGGCGATCAGCCCCAGCATTTT.

At least ten counts were recorded for this clonotype. The chain employs TRBV3-1 and TRBJ2-1; possible D gene TRBD1, 5 bases. Trimming removed 8 bases at V and 15 bases at J, with 17 bases between. The length of the CDR3 is 11 residues. The V gene's germline CDR1 is LGHDT and CDR2 YNNKEL (reference sequence). This CDR3 is CASSNGAAGFF. In DNA, the CDR3 is TGTGCCAGCTCCAATGGGGCCGCCGGGTTCTTC.

This clonotype has ten or more counts. The chain uses TRBV5-1 and TRBJ2-2; no reliable D call. The V and J ends lost 4 bases and 4 bases respectively, with 14 bases between them. Germline V lookup: CDR1 SGHRS, CDR2 YFSETQ. The CDR3 covers 15 residues. CDR3 DNA: TGCGCCAGCAGCCCCGGACGTCTGAGCACCGGGGAGCTGTTTTTT. Amino acid sequence: CASSPGRLSTGELFF. Full variable domain (remainder filled in from reference TRBV5-1 and TRBJ2-2): KAGVTQTPRYLIKTRGQQVTLSCSPISGHRSVSWYQQTPGQGLQFLFEYFSETQRNKGNFPGRFSGRQFSNSRSEMNVSTLELGDSALYLCASSPGRLSTGELFFGEGSRLTVL.

For the CDR3, the DNA is TGTGCCAGCAGTTTACTTGCGGGAGGGATCTACGAGCAGTACTTC. This codes for CASSLLAGGIYEQYF. The chain links TRBV27 to TRBJ2-7, with 9 bases identical to TRBD2. This CDR3 is built from 15 residues. Germline V lookup: CDR1 MNHEY, CDR2 SMNVEV (reference sequence). After removal of 2 bases from V and 3 bases from J, the junction contained 5 bases not matched to a gene.

This clonotype has a handful of counts. The chain is built from TRBV9 and TRBJ2-4; the match to TRBD1 covers 7 bases. V lost 3 bases to trimming and J lost 5 bases; unmatched junction nucleotides: 5. The CDR3 extends over 14 amino acids. Germline V lookup: CDR1 SGDLS, CDR2 YYNGEE. This CDR3 is CASSDRDSENIQYF. The CDR3 DNA is TGTGCCAGCAGCGACCGGGACAGCGAAAACATTCAGTACTTC.

Only a few counts were recorded for this clonotype. The chain combines TRBV29-1 with TRBJ2-1; TRBD1 matches 8 bases. The CDR3 extends over 15 amino acids. Losses at the gene ends were 1 base for V and 8 bases for J; bases not matched to a gene: 10. Germline CDR1 SQVTM, CDR2 ANQGSEA. The CDR3 DNA is TGCAGCGTTGAAGTACCCTGGACAGGGTACGATGAGCAGTTCTTC. The encoded protein is CSVEVPWTGYDEQFF.

The table lists this clonotype with a few counts. The V call is TRBV7-2, the J call TRBJ2-7; 7 bases fit TRBD2. Per the germline V gene, CDR1 is SGHTA and CDR2 is FQGNSA. The length of the CDR3 is 16 residues. Trimming took 3 bases from V and 4 from J; bases not matched to a gene: 12. CDR3 sequence reads: CASSFSVRAGMYEQYF. CDR3 nucleotide sequence: TGTGCCAGCAGCTTTTCGGTCAGAGCGGGAATGTACGAGCAGTACTTC.

V gene TRBV7-8 combines with J gene TRBJ2-5, with 10 bases fitting TRBD1. Germline-derived CDR1 and CDR2 are SGHVS and FQNEAQ. This CDR3 contains 17 residues. V gave up 7 bases and J gave up 4 bases; unmatched junction bases: 15. Written as DNA, the CDR3 is TGTGCCAGCAACCATCGGGCCGACAGGGGGCTCGGAGAGACCCAGTACTTC. Encoded protein: CASNHRADRGLGETQYF.

The J gene is TRBJ1-2, the V gene TRBV3-1; D perhaps matches TRBD1 (5 bases). V was cut by 4 bases and J by 5 bases, with 17 bases left in between. From germline, CDR1 is LGHDT and CDR2 YNNKEL (reference sequence). The CDR3 has 15 amino acids. CDR3 region: CASSRPPGGLYGYTF. The CDR3 bases are TGTGCCAGCAGCCGCCCCCCGGGGGGTCTATATGGCTACACCTTC.

This clonotype was counted at least ten times. This chain joins TRBV12-3 or TRBV12-4 and TRBJ2-3; D is tentatively TRBD1 or TRBD2 (6 bases each). The V and J ends lost 3 bases and 2 bases respectively, with 12 bases between them. The CDR3 runs 15 residues. As DNA, the CDR3 is TGTGCCAGCAGTTTGAGAGGGGGGCCCACAGATACGCAGTATTTT. Translated, it gives CASSLRGGPTDTQYF.

The chain recombines TRBV7-6 with TRBJ2-7, with 8 positions matching TRBD2. V was clipped by 5 bases and J by 6 bases; unmatched bases: 9. The CDR3 runs to 14 residues. Per the germline V gene, CDR1 is SGHVS and CDR2 is FNYEAQ. The CDR3 DNA reads as TGTGCCAGCAGCCGGGCCCGGGAGGGGTTCGAGCAGTACTTC. Residues: CASSRAREGFEQYF. The full variable domain, its missing parts supplied by reference TRBV7-6 and TRBJ2-7, is GAGVSQSPRYKVTKRGQDVALRCDPISGHVSLYWYRQALGQGPEFLTYFNYEAQQDKSGLPNDRFSAERPEGSISTLTIQRTEQRDSAMYRCASSRAREGFEQYFGPGTRLTVT.

This clonotype was observed a few times. V usage is TRBV12-3 or TRBV12-4 and J usage is TRBJ2-5; D is tentatively TRBD1 or TRBD2 (6 bases each). Trimming removed 6 bases from V and 5 bases from J, with 13 bases in between. The length of the CDR3 is 13 residues. The CDR3 DNA sequence: TGTGCCAGCAGGCCGCAAGGGGGGGAGACCCAGTACTTC. It codes for CASRPQGGETQYF.

V usage is TRBV10-3 and J usage is TRBJ1-6, with D possibly TRBD1 on 6 matching bases. CDR3 length equals 13 residues. V lost 6 bases, J lost 14 bases, and 17 bases lay in between. Germline assignment: CDR1 ENHRY and CDR2 SYGVKD. CDR3 in DNA: TGTGCCATCAGCCAAGGGGAGGGGGACACCCTCCACTTT. Translation: CAISQGEGDTLHF.

This rearrangement joins TRBV11-2 to TRBJ2-4, with D possibly matching TRBD1 (6 bases). In germline, CDR1 is SGHAT, CDR2 FQNNGV. The CDR3 contains 17 residues. Trimming cost V 5 bases and J 3 bases, with 20 bases left between them. The CDR3 loop is CASSRFYPRDNKNIQYF. The CDR3 DNA reads as TGTGCCAGCAGCCGATTTTACCCTCGGGACAACAAAAACATTCAGTACTTC.